Reported below is one TCR beta chain. Its antigen is not identified. TCRB transcripts that were expressed got sequenced, as all of the isolated RNA had been reverse transcribed. Samples of naive, central memory and regulatory T cells yielded a mean of around 3.5 million reads. Measured with immunoSEQ multiplex PCR; TCRdb has only the in-frame clones, and not every one. The data show 350,000 to 450,000 clones, about 15% seen once. This sample was taken from a study of beta chain features in type 1 diabetes. Findings of the study overall: The naive, central memory and Treg TCRB repertoires of patients appeared to be more similar to one another than those of healthy donors.

Donors contributed one heparinised blood draw apiece, averaging around 100 mL. CD4+ naive, central memory, regulatory and stem cell-like memory cells were sorted via CD45RO/CCR7/CD25/CD127/CD95/CD27. The sequenced sample consisted of naive CD4+ T cells from blood. The receptor was isolated from a young woman in good health.

CDR3 amino acids: CASSLKGAYETQYF. The CDR3 nucleotides are TGTGCCAGCAGCTTGAAAGGGGCTTATGAGACCCAGTACTTC. The rearrangement joins TRBV7-2 to TRBJ2-5; tentative D call: TRBD1 (5 bases). Germline CDR1 reads SGHTA; CDR2 reads FQGNSA. V shed 3 bases and J shed 5 bases, with 13 bases lying between them. The CDR3 covers 14 residues.